This T cell receptor (beta chain) emerged from a study of blood T cell repertoires in COVID-19. The wider study: Samples came from the United States, Italy and Spain, spanning acute and convalescent COVID-19. Nucleic acid was either cDNA or gDNA, and it came from T cells, B-cell-depleted T cells, or PBMCs.

Original processing notes: Reference gene primer amplification gave nucleated cell count estimates. The method was immunoSEQ multiplex PCR; TCRdb's version includes in-frame clones alone and lacks a portion of them. The V and J calls and clone size come from that table; D and trimming were worked out from the DNA. The sample holds under 200,000 clones, roughly nine tenths seen once. Germline V lookup: CDR1 DFQATT, CDR2 SNEGSKA (reference sequence). V lost 4 bases and J lost 1, with 16 bases in between. CDR3 length: 15 residues. Sequencing was done on a sample of peripheral blood. This receptor was obtained from a man aged 55 to 70 with acute or convalescent COVID-19. The genes are TRBV20-1 and TRBJ1-1; maybe TRBD1 (5 bases). The CDR3 DNA reads TGCAGTGCTATTGACATCCAGGGCGGGAACACTGAAGCTTTCTTT. Translating it yields CSAIDIQGGNTEAFF.